This paragraph reports one T cell receptor beta chain. This specimen belongs to a study of blood T cell repertoires in COVID-19. Study summary: The cDNA or gDNA used as material had been derived from T cells, B-cell-depleted T cells, or PBMCs.

Germline assignment: CDR1 MDHEN and CDR2 SYDVKM. Trimming cost V 8 bases and J 0 bases, with 13 bases left between them. The CDR3 is 14 amino acids. The table came from immunoSEQ multiplex PCR; TCRdb's copy has only in-frame clones and leaves some out. Seen here are some 670,000 clones, approximately 90% observed once, and the top ten hold roughly 0.25%. Sequencing was done on a sample of peripheral blood. The V call is TRBV28, the J call TRBJ1-2, with D tentatively TRBD1 (5 bases). The receptor was isolated from a woman aged 18-29 years with acute or convalescent COVID-19. As DNA, the CDR3 is TGTGCCAGCGGAGGGACTCGAACTAACTATGGCTACACCTTC. Translated, it gives CASGGTRTNYGYTF.